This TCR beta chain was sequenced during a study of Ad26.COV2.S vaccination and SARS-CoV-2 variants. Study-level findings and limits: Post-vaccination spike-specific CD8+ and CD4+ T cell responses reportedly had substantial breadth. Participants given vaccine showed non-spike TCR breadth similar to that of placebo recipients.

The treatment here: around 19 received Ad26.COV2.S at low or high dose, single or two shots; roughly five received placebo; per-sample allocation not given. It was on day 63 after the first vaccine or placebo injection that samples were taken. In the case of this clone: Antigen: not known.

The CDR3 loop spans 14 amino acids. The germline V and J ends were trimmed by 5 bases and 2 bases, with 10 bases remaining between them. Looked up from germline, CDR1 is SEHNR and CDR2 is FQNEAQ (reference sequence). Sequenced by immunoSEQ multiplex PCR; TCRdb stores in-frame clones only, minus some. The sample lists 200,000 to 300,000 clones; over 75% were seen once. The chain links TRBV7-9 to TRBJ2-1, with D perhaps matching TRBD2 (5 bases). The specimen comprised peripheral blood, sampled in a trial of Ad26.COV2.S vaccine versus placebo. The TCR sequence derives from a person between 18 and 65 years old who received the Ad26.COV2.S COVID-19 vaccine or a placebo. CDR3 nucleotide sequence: TGTGCCAGCAGCACAAGCGGAGCCTACAATGAGCAGTTCTTC. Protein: CASSTSGAYNEQFF.